A selection of T cell receptor beta chains follows, all from one sample in a study of Ad26.COV2.S vaccination and SARS-CoV-2 variants. Sequenced by immunoSEQ multiplex PCR; TCRdb stores in-frame clones only, minus some. The sample holds 380,000 or so clones, under 90% seen once. Sequencing used peripheral blood, obtained in a trial of Ad26.COV2.S vaccine versus placebo. These receptors originate from a person between 18 and 65 years old who received the Ad26.COV2.S COVID-19 vaccine or a placebo. CDR3s include the opening cysteine and the closing phenylalanine or tryptophan.

TRBV5-6 | CASSLEAASHEQYF
TRBV6-1 | CASSEGQGGYGYTF
TRBV11-2 | CASSSTGGGSSYNEQFF
TRBV11-2 | CASSLLRTGSYEQYF
TRBV2 | CASSSDQETQYF
TRBV5-1 | CASSLGDRDEEKLFF
TRBV11-2 | CASSLRGENLIHEQYF
TRBV3-1/TRBV3-2 | CASSRRTELANYGYTF
TRBV7-6 | CASSLVQAVSGANVLTF
TRBV5-1 | CASSFRGKETQYF
TRBV7-3 | CASSFQAGTAYEQYF
TRBV12-3/TRBV12-4 | CASSLARRETQYF
TRBV7-2 | CASSSAQGSTGELFF
TRBV9 | CASSDPFGEKLFF
TRBV4-1 | CASSRRAGAGGNQPQHF
TRBV19 | CASSIKGEGRMNTEAFF
TRBV6-4 | CASSRGQSYGYTF
TRBV19 | CASSIRPRGGGYNEQFF
TRBV5-4 | CASSLGGTGGNYGYTF
TRBV5-5 | CASSPLGQGGNTIYF
TRBV19 | CASSIGVGNGYTF
TRBV5-1 | CASSSRLAGGTDTQYF
TRBV18 | CASSGRMTGGSEAFF
TRBV10-3 | CATKGAQEDQPQHF
TRBV14 | CASTRGTGLDYGYTF
TRBV18 | CASSPSFSVTDTQYF
TRBV24-1 | CATSDLHRRTEAFF
TRBV12-3/TRBV12-4 | CASTSDSYEQYF
TRBV5-5 | CASSLAGTRNQPQHF
TRBV5-1 | CASSSNSGRARGKTQYF
TRBV11-2 | CASSFDRGSKGNTIYF
TRBV27 | CASSPLGPGSPLHF
TRBV7-7 | CASSPLSGRAFHEQFF
TRBV18 | CASSPGLAVPYNEQFF
TRBV2 | CASRGRQGARNTEAFF
TRBV14 | CASSQDLLRASPFEAFF
TRBV6-5 | CASSYGPGLEAFF
TRBV4-2 | CASSQDPGQLDTEAFF
TRBV7-6 | CASSQGSLDTDTQYF
TRBV2 | CADSPGTPRGGYTF
TRBV7-9 | CASSLPGQGGPEAFF
TRBV2 | CASSETTLRDGASYNSPLHF
TRBV7-3 | CASSLYSRETQYF
TRBV19 | CASSVGDRRRAFF
TRBV19 | CASSILISSYNSPLHF
TRBV6-5 | CASSYSGAAEQYF
TRBV4-1 | CASSPLAGVVNEQYF
TRBV4-1 | CATAPMGTGDPTNEKLFF
TRBV19 | CASSIPTGRFYGYTF